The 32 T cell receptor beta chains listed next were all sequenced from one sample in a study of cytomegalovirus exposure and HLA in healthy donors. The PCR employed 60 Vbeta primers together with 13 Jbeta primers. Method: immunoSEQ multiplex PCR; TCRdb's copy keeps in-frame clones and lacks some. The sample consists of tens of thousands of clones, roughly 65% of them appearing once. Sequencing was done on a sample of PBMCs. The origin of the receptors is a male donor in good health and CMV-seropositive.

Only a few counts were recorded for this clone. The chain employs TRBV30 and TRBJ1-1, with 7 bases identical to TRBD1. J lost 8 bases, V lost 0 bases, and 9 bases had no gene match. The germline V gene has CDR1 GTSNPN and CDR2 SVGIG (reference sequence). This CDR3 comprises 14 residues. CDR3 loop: CAWSVDGRGREAFF. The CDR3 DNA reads TGTGCCTGGAGTGTAGATGGCAGGGGGAGAGAAGCTTTCTTT.

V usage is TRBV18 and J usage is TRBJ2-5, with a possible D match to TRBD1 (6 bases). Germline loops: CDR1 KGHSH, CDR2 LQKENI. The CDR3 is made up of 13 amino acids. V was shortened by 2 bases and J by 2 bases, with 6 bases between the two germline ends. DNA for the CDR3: TGTGCCAGCTCACCAGGGACACAAGAGACCCAGTACTTC. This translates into CASSPGTQETQYF. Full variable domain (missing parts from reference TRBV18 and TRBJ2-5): NAGVMQNPRHLVRRRGQEARLRCSPMKGHSHVYWYRQLPEEGLKFMVYLQKENIIDESGMPKERFSAEFPKEGPSILRIQQVVRGDSAAYFCASSPGTQETQYFGPGTRLLVL.

The CDR3 reads CASSPRGRVTEAFF. The CDR3, as DNA: TGTGCCAGCAGCCCCCGGGGTAGGGTCACTGAAGCTTTCTTT. The V call is TRBV9, the J call TRBJ1-1; no firm D call. This CDR3 spans 14 amino acids. The germline V gene encodes CDR1 SGDLS and CDR2 YYNGEE. V was shortened by 4 bases and J by 4 bases, with 14 bases between the two germline ends. The complete variable domain, with remaining parts taken from reference TRBV9 and TRBJ1-1, reads DSGVTQTPKHLITATGQRVTLRCSPRSGDLSVYWYQQSLDQGLQFLIQYYNGEERAKGNILERFSAQQFPDLHSELNLSSLELGDSALYFCASSPRGRVTEAFFGQGTRLTVV.

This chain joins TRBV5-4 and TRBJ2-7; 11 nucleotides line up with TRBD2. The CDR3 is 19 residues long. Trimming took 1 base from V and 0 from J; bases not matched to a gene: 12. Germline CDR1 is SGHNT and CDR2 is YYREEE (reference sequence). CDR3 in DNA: TGTGCCAGCAGCTTGAGGGGGGTACGACTAGCGGGGAGCTCCTACGAGCAGTACTTC. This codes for CASSLRGVRLAGSSYEQYF.

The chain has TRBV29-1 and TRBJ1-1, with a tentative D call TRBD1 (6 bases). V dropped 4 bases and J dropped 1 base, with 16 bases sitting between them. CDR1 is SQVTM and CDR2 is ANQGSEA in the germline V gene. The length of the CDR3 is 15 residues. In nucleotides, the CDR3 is TGCAGCGTTGTGGGGGACACCTCATCGAACACTGAAGCTTTCTTT. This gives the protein CSVVGDTSSNTEAFF.

CDR3 residues: CASSSDSSGANVLTF. The CDR3 nucleotides are TGTGCCAGCAGCTCGGACAGCTCTGGGGCCAACGTCCTGACTTTC. This chain uses TRBV11-3 with TRBJ2-6; D perhaps matches TRBD1 (6 bases). V shed 4 bases and J shed 0 bases, with 7 bases lying between them. This CDR3 is 15 amino acids long. Germline CDR1 and CDR2: SGHNT and YENEEA.

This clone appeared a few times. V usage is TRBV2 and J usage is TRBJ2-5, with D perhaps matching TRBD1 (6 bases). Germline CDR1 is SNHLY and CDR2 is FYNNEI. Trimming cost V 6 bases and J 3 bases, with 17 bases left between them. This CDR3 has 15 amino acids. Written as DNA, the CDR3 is TGTGCCAGCAGCGTCGAGGGACAAAGGAAAGAGACCCAGTACTTC. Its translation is CASSVEGQRKETQYF.

Written as DNA, the CDR3 is TGTGCCAGCAGCTTACTAGCGGGAGGCGGGGATGAGCAGTTCTTC. Translating gives CASSLLAGGGDEQFF. V is TRBV11-3 and J is TRBJ2-1; 11 positions match TRBD2. The CDR3 has 15 amino acids. Germline CDR1 reads SGHNT; CDR2 reads YENEEA. V shed 2 bases and J 8 bases; nucleotides not matched to a gene: 5.

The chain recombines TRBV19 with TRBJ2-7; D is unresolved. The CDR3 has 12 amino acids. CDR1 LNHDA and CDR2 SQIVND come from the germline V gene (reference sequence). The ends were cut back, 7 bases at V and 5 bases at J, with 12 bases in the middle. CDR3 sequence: CASTSFSDEQYF. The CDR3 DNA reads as TGTGCCAGTACCTCCTTCTCGGACGAGCAGTACTTC.

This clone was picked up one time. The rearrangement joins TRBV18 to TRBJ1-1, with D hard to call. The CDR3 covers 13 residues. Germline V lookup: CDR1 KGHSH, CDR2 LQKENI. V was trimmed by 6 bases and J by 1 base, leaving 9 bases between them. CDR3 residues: CASSESPNTEAFF. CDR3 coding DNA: TGTGCCAGCTCTGAGAGTCCGAACACTGAAGCTTTCTTT.

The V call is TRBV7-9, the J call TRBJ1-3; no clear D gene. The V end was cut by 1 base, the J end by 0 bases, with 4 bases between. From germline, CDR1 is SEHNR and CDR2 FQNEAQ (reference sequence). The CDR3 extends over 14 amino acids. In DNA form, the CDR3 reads TGTGCCAGCAGCTTAGACAACTCTGGAAACACCATATATTTT. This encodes CASSLDNSGNTIYF.

In DNA, the CDR3 is TGCAGCGTCCGGGACAGGCCTAATCAGCCCCAGCATTTT. Translating it yields CSVRDRPNQPQHF. The V and J genes are TRBV29-1 and TRBJ1-5, with 8 bases that match TRBD1. The germline gives CDR1 SQVTM, CDR2 ANQGSEA. The V gene end was trimmed by 6 bases and the J gene end by 4 bases; junction bases not matched to a gene: 5. The CDR3 length is 13 residues.

CDR3 sequence (DNA): TGTGCCAGTAGTCTAGCGGGGAACTACGAGCAGTACTTC. Translation gives CASSLAGNYEQYF. The chain combines TRBV19 with TRBJ2-5, with 9 positions matching TRBD2. The end of the DNA fits TRBJ2-7 better, so the J call may be wrong. Germline assignment: CDR1 LNHDA and CDR2 SQIVND (reference sequence). The CDR3 is made up of 13 amino acids.

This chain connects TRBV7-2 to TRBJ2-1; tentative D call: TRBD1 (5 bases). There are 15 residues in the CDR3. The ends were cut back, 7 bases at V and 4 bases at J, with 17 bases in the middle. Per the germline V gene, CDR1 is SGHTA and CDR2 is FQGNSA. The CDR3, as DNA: TGTGCCAGCATCCCCGCGGTTGGGGCTTACAATGAGCAGTTCTTC. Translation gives CASIPAVGAYNEQFF.

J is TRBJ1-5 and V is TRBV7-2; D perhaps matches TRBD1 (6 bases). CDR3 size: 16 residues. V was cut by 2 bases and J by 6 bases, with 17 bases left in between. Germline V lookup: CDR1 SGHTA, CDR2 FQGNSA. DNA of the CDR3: TGTGCCAGCAGCTTAAACCTGGGGGGGGCGGGTCAGCCCCAGCATTTT. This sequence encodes CASSLNLGGAGQPQHF.

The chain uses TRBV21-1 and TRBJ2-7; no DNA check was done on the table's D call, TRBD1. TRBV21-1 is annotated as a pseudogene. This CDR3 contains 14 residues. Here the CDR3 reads CASSDPAQAYEQYF. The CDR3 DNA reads TGTGCCAGCAGCGACCCGGCTCAGGCGTACGAGCAGTACTTC.

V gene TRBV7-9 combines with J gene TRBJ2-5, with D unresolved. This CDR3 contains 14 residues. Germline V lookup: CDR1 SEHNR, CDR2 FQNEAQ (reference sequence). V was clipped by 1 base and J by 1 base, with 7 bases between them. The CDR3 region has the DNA TGTGCCAGCAGCTTAGTATACATCCAAGAGACCCAGTACTTC. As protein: CASSLVYIQETQYF.

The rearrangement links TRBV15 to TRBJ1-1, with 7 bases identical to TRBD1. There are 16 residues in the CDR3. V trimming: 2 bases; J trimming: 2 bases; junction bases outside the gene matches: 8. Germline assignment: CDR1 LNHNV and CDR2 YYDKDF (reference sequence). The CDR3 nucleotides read TGTGCCACCAGCAGATTTACCGGGACAGCCAACACTGAAGCTTTCTTT. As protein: CATSRFTGTANTEAFF.

For the CDR3, the DNA is TGTGCCAGCAGTTCCTCGACTAGCGGGGCCCCTAACAATGAGCAGTTCTTC. Residues: CASSSSTSGAPNNEQFF. The chain is built from TRBV27 and TRBJ2-1; 11 nucleotides line up with TRBD2. Germline trimming cut 4 bases from V and 5 bases from J; bases unmatched to any gene: 10. Per the germline V gene, CDR1 is MNHEY and CDR2 is SMNVEV (reference sequence). CDR3 length: 17 residues.

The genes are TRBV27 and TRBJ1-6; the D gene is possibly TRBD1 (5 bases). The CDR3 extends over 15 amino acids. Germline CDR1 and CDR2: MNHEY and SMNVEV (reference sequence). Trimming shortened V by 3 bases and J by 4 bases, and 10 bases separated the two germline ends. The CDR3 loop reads CASSFAGGYNSPLHF. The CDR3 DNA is TGTGCCAGCAGTTTTGCTGGGGGGTATAATTCACCCCTCCACTTT.

The CDR3 loop reads CASSGGSGTLNTEAFF. DNA of the CDR3: TGCGCCAGCAGCGGAGGATCCGGGACACTGAACACTGAAGCTTTCTTT. The chain combines TRBV4-3 with TRBJ1-1; possible D gene TRBD1, 6 bases. With 5 bases removed from V and 0 bases from J, the gap between germline ends came to 16 bases. The germline gives CDR1 LGHNA, CDR2 YSLEER. This CDR3 comprises 16 residues.

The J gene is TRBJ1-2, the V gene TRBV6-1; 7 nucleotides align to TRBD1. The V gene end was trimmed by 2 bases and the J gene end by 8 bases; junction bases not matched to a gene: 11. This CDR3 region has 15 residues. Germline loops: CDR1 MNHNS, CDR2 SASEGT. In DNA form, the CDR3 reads TGTGCCAGCAGTGAACTGATGAGACAGGGTCAGGGCTACACCTTC. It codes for CASSELMRQGQGYTF.

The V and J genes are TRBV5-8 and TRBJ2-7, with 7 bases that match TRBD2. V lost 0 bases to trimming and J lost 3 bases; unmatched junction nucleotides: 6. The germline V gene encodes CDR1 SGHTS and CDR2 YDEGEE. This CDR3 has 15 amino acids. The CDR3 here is CASSLASGARYEQYF. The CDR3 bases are TGTGCCAGCAGCTTGGCTAGCGGCGCCCGCTACGAGCAGTACTTC.

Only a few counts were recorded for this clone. The CDR3 nucleotides are TGTGCCAGCAGTTTTAATCGAGGGGGCTTCTACGAGCAGTACTTC. Protein sequence: CASSFNRGGFYEQYF. The chain uses TRBV28 and TRBJ2-7, with 7 bases identical to TRBD1. The CDR3 covers 15 residues. V shed 3 bases, J shed 3 bases, and the junction held 8 bases outside the gene matches. The germline V gene encodes CDR1 MDHEN and CDR2 SYDVKM.

In DNA form, the CDR3 reads TGTGCCAGCAGCGCCGGAGGCACTGGGGCCAACGTCCTGACTTTC. Residues: CASSAGGTGANVLTF. The chain has TRBV9 and TRBJ2-6; maybe TRBD2 (5 bases). The CDR3 runs 15 residues. V dropped 3 bases and J dropped 2 bases, with 9 bases sitting between them. Germline lookup yields CDR1 SGDLS and CDR2 YYNGEE.

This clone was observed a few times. The CDR3 DNA sequence: TGCAGCGCCGCAGCGGGATCGGCCTACGAGCAGTACTTC. This encodes CSAAAGSAYEQYF. V is TRBV29-1 and J is TRBJ2-7; 7 bases are a match to TRBD2. J lost 2 bases, V lost 7 bases, and 8 bases had no gene match. Germline V lookup: CDR1 SQVTM, CDR2 ANQGSEA. The CDR3 spans 13 residues.

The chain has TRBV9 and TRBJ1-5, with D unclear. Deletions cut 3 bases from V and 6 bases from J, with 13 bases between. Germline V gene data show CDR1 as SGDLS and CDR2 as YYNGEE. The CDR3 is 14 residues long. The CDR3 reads CASSGAGEGQPQHF. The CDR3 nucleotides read TGTGCCAGCAGCGGGGCTGGAGAGGGTCAGCCCCAGCATTTT.

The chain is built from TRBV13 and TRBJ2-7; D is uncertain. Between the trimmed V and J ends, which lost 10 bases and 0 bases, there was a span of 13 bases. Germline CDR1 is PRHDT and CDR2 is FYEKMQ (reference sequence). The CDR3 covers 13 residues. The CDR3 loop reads CATEIAPSYEQYF. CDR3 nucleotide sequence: TGTGCCACCGAGATAGCTCCCTCCTACGAGCAGTACTTC.

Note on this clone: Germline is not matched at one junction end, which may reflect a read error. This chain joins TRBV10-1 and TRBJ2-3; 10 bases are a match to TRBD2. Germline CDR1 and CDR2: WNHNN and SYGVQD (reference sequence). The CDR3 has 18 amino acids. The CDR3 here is CASSEYGLAETSTGTQYF. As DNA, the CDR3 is TGCGCCAGCAGTGAGTACGGACTAGCGGAGACTAGCACAGGTACGCAGTATTTT.

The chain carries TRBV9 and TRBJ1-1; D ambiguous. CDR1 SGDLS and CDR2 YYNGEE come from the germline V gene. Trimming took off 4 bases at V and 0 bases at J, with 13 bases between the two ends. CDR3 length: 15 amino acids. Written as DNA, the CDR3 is TGTGCCAGCAGCCCCTTTGGCACCATGAACACTGAAGCTTTCTTT. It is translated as CASSPFGTMNTEAFF.

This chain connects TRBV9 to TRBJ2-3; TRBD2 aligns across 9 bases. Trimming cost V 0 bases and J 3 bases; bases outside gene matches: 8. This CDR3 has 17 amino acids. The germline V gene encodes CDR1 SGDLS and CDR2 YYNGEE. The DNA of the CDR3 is TGTGCCAGCAGCGTAGCGCCAGCGGGGGGAGGAACAGATACGCAGTATTTT. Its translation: CASSVAPAGGGTDTQYF. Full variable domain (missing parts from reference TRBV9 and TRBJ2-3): DSGVTQTPKHLITATGQRVTLRCSPRSGDLSVYWYQQSLDQGLQFLIQYYNGEERAKGNILERFSAQQFPDLHSELNLSSLELGDSALYFCASSVAPAGGGTDTQYFGPGTRLTVL.

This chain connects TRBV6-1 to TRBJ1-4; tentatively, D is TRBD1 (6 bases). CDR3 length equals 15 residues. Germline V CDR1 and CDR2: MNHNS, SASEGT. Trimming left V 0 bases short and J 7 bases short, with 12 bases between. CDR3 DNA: TGTGCCAGCAGTGAAGCGTCGGGACACAGTGAAAAACTGTTTTTT. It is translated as CASSEASGHSEKLFF.